These 22 T cell receptor beta chains were sequenced from one sample in a study of cytomegalovirus exposure and HLA in healthy donors. PCR involved 60 Vbeta and 13 Jbeta primers. Profiled with immunoSEQ multiplex PCR; TCRdb holds only in-frame clones, not every one. Among some 150,000 clones listed, around 75% were seen once. Input material: PBMCs. These receptor sequences come from a man under 40 in good health and CMV-seropositive.

This clone appeared once. V usage is TRBV7-2 and J usage is TRBJ1-1; D is undetermined. This CDR3 spans 14 amino acids. CDR1 and CDR2 from the germline V gene are SGHTA and FQGNSA. V gave up 0 bases and J gave up 0 bases, with 5 bases separating them. The CDR3 region has the DNA TGTGCCAGCAGCTTAGCAACAATGAACACTGAAGCTTTCTTT. It yields the protein CASSLATMNTEAFF. The variable domain in full, completed from reference TRBV7-2 and TRBJ1-1, reads GAGVSQSPSNKVTEKGKDVELRCDPISGHTALYWYRQSLGQGLEFLIYFQGNSAPDKSGLPSDRFSAERTGGSVSTLTIQRTQQEDSAVYLCASSLATMNTEAFFGQGTRLTVV.

The V call is TRBV18, the J call TRBJ2-2; the D is unclear. The CDR3 spans 15 residues. In germline, CDR1 is KGHSH, CDR2 LQKENI. V was cut by 2 bases and J by 0 bases, with 7 bases left in between. In DNA, the CDR3 is TGTGCCAGCTCACCAGCAGCGTCGAACACCGGGGAGCTGTTTTTT. Protein: CASSPAASNTGELFF.

The chain recombines TRBV6-1 with TRBJ2-7, with D perhaps TRBD1 (5 bases). CDR1 is MNHNS and CDR2 is SASEGT in the germline V gene. Trimming left V 4 bases short and J 6 bases short, with 13 bases between. This CDR3 has 13 residues. CDR3 DNA sequence: TGTGCCAGCAGTGGGGTCAGGGTGGGCGAGCAGTACTTC. Translation gives CASSGVRVGEQYF.

The chain links TRBV11-3 to TRBJ2-7; D possibly corresponds to TRBD2 (6 bases). Germline V CDR1 and CDR2: SGHNT, YENEEA. The length of the CDR3 is 13 residues. The germline V and J ends were trimmed by 4 bases and 7 bases, with 14 bases remaining between them. This CDR3 is CASSSRPAGEQYF. The CDR3 DNA reads TGTGCCAGCAGCTCTCGGCCGGCGGGAGAGCAGTACTTC.

This CDR3 is CASSSAGGFYNEQFF. Here the CDR3 DNA reads TGTGCCAGCAGCTCGGCAGGGGGATTTTACAATGAGCAGTTCTTC. The V call is TRBV5-5, the J call TRBJ2-1; 7 positions match TRBD1. The germline CDR1 and CDR2 sequences are SGHKS and YYEKEE (reference sequence). Trimming at V came to 3 bases and at J to 4 bases, leaving 7 bases not matched to a gene. This CDR3 is 15 amino acids long.

This sequence joins TRBV6-1 and TRBJ1-5; unclear D gene. V was shortened by 5 bases and J by 1 base, with 9 bases between the two germline ends. There are 14 residues in the CDR3. The V gene's germline CDR1 is MNHNS and CDR2 SASEGT. CDR3 bases: TGTGCCAGCAGTAGAGGTGACAGCAATCAGCCCCAGCATTTT. Protein product: CASSRGDSNQPQHF.

The J gene is TRBJ2-3, the V gene TRBV12-5; possible D gene TRBD1, 6 bases. The CDR3 contains 17 residues. The germline V gene has CDR1 LGHNT and CDR2 FRNRAP. Between the trimmed V and J ends, which lost 0 bases and 0 bases, there was a span of 13 bases. CDR3 in DNA: TGTGCTAGTGGTTTGGTACTACAAGACAGGAGCACAGATACGCAGTATTTT. This translates into CASGLVLQDRSTDTQYF.

The V gene is TRBV5-6, the J gene TRBJ1-3; D not resolved. Trimming cost V 4 bases and J 3 bases, with 14 bases left between them. Germline lookup yields CDR1 SGHDT and CDR2 YYEEEE. The CDR3 extends over 15 amino acids. The chain's CDR3 is CASSTKTAGGNTIYF. The CDR3 coding sequence is TGTGCCAGCAGCACCAAGACGGCGGGTGGAAACACCATATATTTT.

The CDR3 region has the DNA TGCGCCAGCAGCAACGGGGGGGCGAGCGATGAGCAGTTCTTC. It specifies CASSNGGASDEQFF. The V and J genes are TRBV5-1 and TRBJ2-1; TRBD2 aligns across 8 bases. V lost 4 bases, J lost 8 bases, and 8 bases stayed unmatched. The CDR3 covers 14 residues. CDR1 is SGHRS and CDR2 is YFSETQ in the germline V gene. Combining the CDR3 with reference TRBV5-1 and TRBJ2-1 gives the whole variable domain KAGVTQTPRYLIKTRGQQVTLSCSPISGHRSVSWYQQTPGQGLQFLFEYFSETQRNKGNFPGRFSGRQFSNSRSEMNVSTLELGDSALYLCASSNGGASDEQFFGPGTRLTVL.

The chain uses TRBV19 and TRBJ2-3; 7 nucleotides agree with TRBD2. Per germline, CDR1 LNHDA and CDR2 SQIVND (reference sequence). This CDR3 has 15 amino acids. J gave up 1 base and V 3 bases, and 4 bases lay outside the gene matches. DNA of the CDR3: TGTGCCAGTAGTATCCTTGCGGGGGGCACAGATACGCAGTATTTT. Translated: CASSILAGGTDTQYF.

This clone has only a few counts. The chain recombines TRBV5-1 with TRBJ2-3; a weak D match, TRBD1 (5 bases). The CDR3 totals 16 residues. V was cut by 0 bases and J by 4 bases, with 15 bases left in between. Germline CDR1 and CDR2: SGHRS and YFSETQ. CDR3 coding DNA: TGCGCCAGCAGCTTGGGAGCGAGACAGCAGGCAGATACGCAGTATTTT. It translates to CASSLGARQQADTQYF. The variable domain in full, with the rest retrieved from reference TRBV5-1 and TRBJ2-3, is KAGVTQTPRYLIKTRGQQVTLSCSPISGHRSVSWYQQTPGQGLQFLFEYFSETQRNKGNFPGRFSGRQFSNSRSEMNVSTLELGDSALYLCASSLGARQQADTQYFGPGTRLTVL.

The rearrangement uses TRBV5-1 and TRBJ2-3, with 11 bases lining up with TRBD2. CDR3 length: 16 residues. Germline V gene lookup returns CDR1 SGHRS and CDR2 YFSETQ. The V and J ends lost 4 bases and 0 bases, in that order; junction bases with no gene match: 4. CDR3 DNA: TGCGCCAGCAGCAGTACTAGCGGGGGTAGCACAGATACGCAGTATTTT. Its translation is CASSSTSGGSTDTQYF.

The chain employs TRBV18 and TRBJ2-7; TRBD1 aligns across 9 bases. Germline lookup yields CDR1 KGHSH and CDR2 LQKENI. After removal of 2 bases from V and 1 base from J, the junction contained 12 bases not matched to a gene. CDR3 length: 18 amino acids. As DNA, the CDR3 is TGTGCCAGCTCACCAAAGACAGGGGGGGACTCTATATCCTACGAGCAGTACTTC. Protein: CASSPKTGGDSISYEQYF.

The chain couples TRBV6-6 to TRBJ2-7; D might be TRBD1 (6 bases). Trimming pared 2 bases from V and 0 bases from J, leaving 8 bases between. This CDR3 has 14 amino acids. In germline, CDR1 is MNHNY, CDR2 SVGAGI (reference sequence). This chain's CDR3 is CASSYGQNSYEQYF. The DNA of the CDR3 is TGTGCCAGCAGTTACGGACAGAACTCCTACGAGCAGTACTTC.

The genes are TRBV6-1 and TRBJ2-1; 10 positions match TRBD2. This CDR3 is built from 15 residues. Germline assignment: CDR1 MNHNS and CDR2 SASEGT. Germline trimming cut 10 bases from V and 10 bases from J; bases unmatched to any gene: 16. In nucleotides, the CDR3 is TGTGCCACCCATTTAGCGGGAGGACCTAGCTCGGAGCAGTTCTTC. Residues: CATHLAGGPSSEQFF.

This clone was detected once. Its ends do not fully match the called genes, so a read error is possible. This sequence joins TRBV7-7 and TRBJ2-5; D might be TRBD1 (5 bases). The CDR3 has 13 amino acids. From germline, CDR1 is SSHAT and CDR2 FNYEAQ (reference sequence). The CDR3 loop reads CASSLDGAGTQYF. The CDR3 nucleotides read TGTGCTAGCAGCTTAGATGGGGCTGGGACCCAGTACTTC.

The chain uses TRBV27 and TRBJ1-5; 8 bases are a match to TRBD1. This CDR3 comprises 17 residues. Unmatched junction bases numbered 5, after V lost 0 bases and J lost 1 base. Germline CDR1 reads MNHEY; CDR2 reads SMNVEV (reference sequence). The CDR3, as DNA: TGTGCCAGCAGTTTATCGTCAGGGGGCGCAAGCAATCAGCCCCAGCATTTT. Amino acid sequence: CASSLSSGGASNQPQHF.

The genes are TRBV4-1 and TRBJ1-1; TRBD1 aligns across 8 bases. Germline V gene data show CDR1 as MGHRA and CDR2 as YSYEKL. V lost 0 bases to trimming and J lost 1 base; unmatched junction nucleotides: 1. The CDR3 totals 15 residues. CDR3 region: CASSQDGTGNTEAFF. The CDR3 DNA reads TGCGCCAGCAGCCAAGACGGGACAGGGAACACTGAAGCTTTCTTT.

The CDR3 nucleotides read TGTGCCAGCAGGCCGGACAGATTTAACACTGAAGCTTTCTTT. Protein: CASRPDRFNTEAFF. This rearrangement joins TRBV11-2 to TRBJ1-1; possibly TRBD1 for D (6 bases). In germline, CDR1 is SGHAT, CDR2 FQNNGV. This CDR3 contains 14 residues. The germline V and J ends were trimmed by 6 bases and 2 bases, with 13 bases remaining between them.

This chain connects TRBV27 to TRBJ2-1; TRBD2 matches at 8 bases. Germline V gene data show CDR1 as MNHEY and CDR2 as SMNVEV (reference sequence). CDR3 length equals 15 residues. Germline trimming cut 3 bases from V and 4 bases from J; bases unmatched to any gene: 5. The CDR3 coding sequence is TGTGCCAGCAGTTTTCAGTCTAGCGGGTACAATGAGCAGTTCTTC. Its protein is CASSFQSSGYNEQFF.

V is TRBV4-1 and J is TRBJ2-1; TRBD2 agrees at 12 bases. Germline V gives CDR1 MGHRA, CDR2 YSYEKL. The V and J ends lost 4 bases and 7 bases, in that order; junction bases with no gene match: 8. The CDR3 totals 16 residues. The CDR3 sequence is CASSPPGLAGGNEQFF. In DNA, the CDR3 is TGCGCCAGCAGCCCTCCGGGACTAGCGGGTGGAAATGAGCAGTTCTTC.

This clone was counted once. The chain employs TRBV6-5 and TRBJ2-7; 7 bases map to TRBD2. The ends lost 2 bases at V and 4 bases at J; junction bases unmatched: 11. There are 16 residues in the CDR3. The germline gives CDR1 MNHEY, CDR2 SVGAGI. The CDR3 here is CASSYSGSAGIYEQYF. CDR3 in DNA: TGTGCCAGCAGTTACAGTGGATCAGCGGGAATTTACGAGCAGTACTTC.